This TCR beta chain was profiled in a study of shared T cell receptors in the human thymus. Method: immunoSEQ multiplex PCR; TCRdb's copy keeps in-frame clones and lacks some. The sample includes around 340,000 clones, approximately 95% of them seen just once. This clonotype was obtained from a human donor. Sequenced: thymocytes.

CDR3 sequence (DNA): TGTGCCAGCAGTATCGGGACACGTAGGAGGGAACTGTTTTTT. Protein product: CASSIGTRRRELFF. The rearrangement joins TRBV28 to TRBJ1-4, with a possible D match to TRBD1 (6 bases). V was shortened by 5 bases and J by 12 bases, with 19 bases between the two germline ends. Germline values: CDR1 MDHEN, CDR2 SYDVKM. The CDR3 runs to 14 residues.